This T cell receptor (beta chain) was sequenced in a study of shared clonotypes between healthy human individuals. About this clone: Its specificity is unknown.

Trimming stripped 3 bases from V and 7 bases from J, with 15 bases between. Per germline, CDR1 MGHRA and CDR2 YSYEKL. This CDR3 spans 15 amino acids. Notes on the study in general: Memory subsets generally showed smaller estimated richness than naive subsets did. A small donor pool kept down the genetic and exposure-history diversity that was represented. It was the non-shared clonotypes that had lower generation probabilities than clonotypes shared by all four donors.

Into CD45RA+ naive and CD45RA-negative memory subsets, the CD4+ cells were split. Clones were sequenced by immunoSEQ multiplex PCR, and TCRdb holds only the in-frame ones, with some missing. The sample holds approximately 1,500,000 clones, around 95% seen once. The V call is TRBV4-1, the J call TRBJ2-2; D not resolved. The source material was naive CD4+ T cells sorted from blood. Subset defined: CD45RA+ positively selected. The clonotype originates from a man aged 25 to 45 in good health. The CDR3 nucleotides are TGCGCCAGCAGCCAGTCCTTCGACTTCGGCGGGGAGCTGTTTTTT. The encoded protein is CASSQSFDFGGELFF.